Below, 16 T cell receptor beta chains from the same sample are listed, as sequenced in a study of T cell responses to AZD1222 COVID-19 vaccine. TCRdb keeps only in-frame clones here, not all; method: immunoSEQ multiplex PCR. The top ten clones hold approximately 3.1% of a sample with 98,000 or so clones, approximately 89% of them seen once. Material: peripheral blood, obtained on day 0 of MenACWY control vaccination. These receptors all stem from an adult in good health.

This chain links TRBV12-3 or TRBV12-4 with TRBJ2-4; D might be TRBD1 (5 bases). The CDR3 has 13 residues. V was pared by 1 base and J by 7 bases, with 8 bases between. CDR3 nucleotides: TGTGCCAGCAGTTTAGGGGGCTGGAACATTCAGTACTTC. It encodes CASSLGGWNIQYF.

The rearrangement links TRBV7-8 to TRBJ2-1; TRBD1 agrees at 10 bases. V shed 1 base and J 8 bases; nucleotides not matched to a gene: 5. CDR3 length equals 15 residues. Germline values: CDR1 SGHVS, CDR2 FQNEAQ. The CDR3 nucleotides read TGTGCCAGCAGCTTAGTCGAGACAGGGGGCTATGAGCAGTTCTTC. It specifies CASSLVETGGYEQFF.

The CDR3 nucleotides read TGTGCCAGCAGCTTGGCCCTTGCCGGCTCGAACACTGAAGCTTTCTTT. Its protein is CASSLALAGSNTEAFF. This sequence joins TRBV7-9 and TRBJ1-1; D unclear. Germline CDR1 and CDR2: SEHNR and FQNEAQ (reference sequence). The CDR3 contains 16 residues. V lost 3 bases and J lost 1, with 15 bases in between.

In its sample, this clone was seen a few times. The chain is built from TRBV2 and TRBJ1-2; TRBD1 matches 11 bases. With V trimmed by 6 bases and J by 5 bases, 11 bases remained unmatched. Germline lookup yields CDR1 SNHLY and CDR2 FYNNEI. The CDR3 is made up of 16 amino acids. CDR3 bases: TGTGCCAGCAGAGAGCTCGGGACAGGGGGAGGTTATGGCTACACCTTC. Translating gives CASRELGTGGGYGYTF.

This chain uses TRBV7-2 with TRBJ2-1, with D perhaps given as TRBD1 or TRBD2 (5 bases each). The CDR3 runs 15 residues. Germline CDR1 SGHTA, CDR2 FQGNSA. V gave up 2 bases and J gave up 3 bases, with 11 bases separating them. The DNA of the CDR3 is TGTGCCAGCAGCTTATCGGGACCAATCTACAATGAGCAGTTCTTC. Translating it yields CASSLSGPIYNEQFF.

This clone occurred once. The chain employs TRBV19 and TRBJ1-1; D gene unclear. Per germline, CDR1 LNHDA and CDR2 SQIVND (reference sequence). The CDR3 is 15 residues long. Trimming shortened V by 1 base and J by 5 bases, and 14 bases separated the two germline ends. The CDR3, as DNA: TGTGCCAGTAGTATAGGGTGGGAAGGGTGGACTGAAGCTTTCTTT. It translates to CASSIGWEGWTEAFF.

V and J are TRBV7-9 and TRBJ1-4, with no clear D. Germline CDR1 and CDR2: SEHNR and FQNEAQ (reference sequence). The CDR3 is 13 residues long. Trimming shortened V by 6 bases and J by 3 bases, and 8 bases separated the two germline ends. The CDR3 is CASRVVANEKLFF. The CDR3 region has the DNA TGTGCCAGCAGGGTGGTAGCTAATGAAAAACTGTTTTTT.

This chain links TRBV24-1 with TRBJ2-5; 9 positions match TRBD1. V was clipped by 9 bases and J by 5 bases; unmatched bases: 9. Germline V lookup: CDR1 KGHDR, CDR2 SFDVKD. The CDR3 extends over 14 amino acids. CDR3 DNA: TGTGCCACCGCCTCGGGACAGGGTCCGGAGACCCAGTACTTC. This sequence encodes CATASGQGPETQYF.

Only one count was recorded for this clone. This chain links TRBV5-5 with TRBJ1-5; 7 nucleotides line up with TRBD1. The length of the CDR3 is 15 residues. From germline, CDR1 is SGHKS and CDR2 YYEKEE (reference sequence). The trim removed 4 bases at V and 2 bases at J, leaving 6 bases unmatched. As DNA, the CDR3 is TGTGCCAGCAGCCGACAGGGAGGTGGCAATCAGCCCCAGCATTTT. It encodes CASSRQGGGNQPQHF.

The rearrangement links TRBV20-1 to TRBJ2-1; 12 bases are shared with TRBD2. The CDR3 sequence is 14 residues long. Germline V gene sequence: CDR1 DFQATT, CDR2 SNEGSKA (reference sequence). Trimming removed 3 bases from V and 7 bases from J; junction bases left unmatched: 4. Written as DNA, the CDR3 is TGCAGTGCTAGTCTAGCGGGGGGGCGAAATGAGCAGTTCTTC. It encodes CSASLAGGRNEQFF.

The DNA for the CDR3 is TGCGCCAGCAGCCAAGTCCAGACTTACGAGCAGTACTTC. Encoded protein: CASSQVQTYEQYF. The chain employs TRBV4-1 and TRBJ2-7; D is undetermined. The V end was cut by 1 base, the J end by 4 bases, with 8 bases between. Germline-derived CDR1 and CDR2 are MGHRA and YSYEKL. This CDR3 has 13 amino acids.

This clone was seen a handful of times. The chain combines TRBV2 with TRBJ1-5, with a weak D call TRBD1 (5 bases). The CDR3 contains 14 residues. The V end was cut by 5 bases, the J end by 5 bases, with 13 bases between. The V gene's germline CDR1 is SNHLY and CDR2 FYNNEI. The CDR3: CASSSGPLDQPQHF. The CDR3 coding sequence is TGTGCCAGCAGTTCGGGACCGTTAGATCAGCCCCAGCATTTT.

The sample holds a few counts of this clone. The chain recombines TRBV5-6 with TRBJ1-2; D is unresolved. CDR1 SGHDT and CDR2 YYEEEE come from the germline V gene. This CDR3 contains 14 residues. V dropped 0 bases and J dropped 4 bases, with 10 bases sitting between them. CDR3 region: CASSLGIPGYGYTF. CDR3 bases: TGTGCCAGCAGCTTGGGCATACCGGGCTATGGCTACACCTTC.

This chain uses TRBV29-1 with TRBJ2-7, with unresolved D. Trimming cost V 2 bases and J 4 bases, with 9 bases left between them. The CDR3 covers 12 residues. Germline CDR1 and CDR2: SQVTM and ANQGSEA. The CDR3 spells CSVEFGVYEQYF. The CDR3 nucleotides read TGCAGCGTTGAATTCGGCGTTTACGAGCAGTACTTC.

The chain has TRBV7-9 and TRBJ1-1, with 12 nucleotides matching TRBD1. V was clipped by 5 bases and J by 1 base; unmatched bases: 2. The CDR3 contains 15 residues. Germline CDR1 and CDR2: SEHNR and FQNEAQ (reference sequence). The CDR3: CASSGDRGQNTEAFF. The CDR3 DNA sequence: TGTGCCAGCAGCGGGGACAGGGGGCAGAACACTGAAGCTTTCTTT. Looking up the rest from reference TRBV7-9 and TRBJ1-1 gives the full variable domain: DTGVSQNPRHKITKRGQNVTFRCDPISEHNRLYWYRQTLGQGPEFLTYFQNEAQLEKSRLLSDRFSAERPKGSFSTLEIQRTEQGDSAMYLCASSGDRGQNTEAFFGQGTRLTVV.

The chain links TRBV16 to TRBJ2-5; TRBD1 matches at 7 bases. The CDR3 has 14 amino acids. Germline CDR1 is KGHSY and CDR2 is FQNENV. V gave up 5 bases and J gave up 0 bases; unmatched junction bases: 3. As DNA, the CDR3 is TGTGCCAGCAGCGCGGACAGGTACCAAGAGACCCAGTACTTC. Its translation is CASSADRYQETQYF. Together with reference TRBV16 and TRBJ2-5, the CDR3 gives the full variable domain: GEEVAQTPKHLVRGEGQKAKLYCAPIKGHSYVFWYQQVLKNEFKFLISFQNENVFDETGMPKERFSAKCLPNSPCSLEIQATKLEDSAVYFCASSADRYQETQYFGPGTRLLVL.